These T cell receptor beta chains were read from a single sample in a study of blood T cell repertoires in COVID-19. Clones were sequenced by immunoSEQ multiplex PCR, and TCRdb holds only the in-frame ones, with some missing. Of about 270,000 clones listed, approximately 86% are singletons. Sequenced input: peripheral blood. These receptors were collected from a woman aged 70-85 years with COVID-19, enrolled during active disease. Each CDR3 is given with its conserved first and last residue.

v_call,cdr3_aa
TRBV6-5,CASGDRGDQPQHF
TRBV3-1/TRBV3-2,CASSQAIKTEPGLAESYEQYF
TRBV19,CASASGGRSNEQFF
TRBV6-5,CASNSGGSYNEQFF
TRBV19,CASSIDPGQGSTDTQYF
TRBV19,CASSIPSESYGYTF
TRBV10-1,CASSERSSGYEQYF
TRBV7-2,CASSSSDRGLGGANVLTF
TRBV7-8,CASSKDSRLVEAFF
TRBV5-1,CASSLLTPSDEQFF
TRBV19,CASKGRGRSPLHF
TRBV27,CASTHGGSPLHF
TRBV5-1,CASSIGTSTDTQYF
TRBV12-3/TRBV12-4,CASSLGGNEQFF
TRBV11-1,CASSFGAGAYNEQFF
TRBV7-6,CASSGGTGELFF
TRBV4-1,CASSSTPPGVYNEQFF
TRBV24-1,CATSASRYNEQFF
TRBV5-6,CASSLERGEDEQYF
TRBV18,CASSPPNRGDTDTQYF
TRBV2,CASIDTGGRGNTIYF
TRBV4-2,CASSQAQQETQYF
TRBV10-2,CASSTSGGAWDTQYF
TRBV19,CASSIRGSTGTSYNEQFF
TRBV11-2,CASSPSGAPHNEQFF
TRBV11-2,CASSSTRTVYEQYF
TRBV5-6,CASSRDIYYGYTF
TRBV5-5,CASSFPGQGARGYTF
TRBV7-9,CASSYSTGGPGQYF
TRBV27,CASSQGGLAADTQYF
TRBV2,CASEDRVNIQYF
TRBV7-7,CASSLGQGARDTQYF
TRBV27,CASMRGGQFQETQYF
TRBV4-2,CASSRGQGGNYGYTF
TRBV9,CASSAGDRGLQETQYF
TRBV11-3,CASSLGSGRAFF
TRBV27,CASSLSPGQGYIQYF
TRBV12-3/TRBV12-4,CASSLTGAYGYTF
TRBV7-2,CASSPPRGQGPRDEQYF
TRBV5-8,CASSLAGGGTQFF
TRBV18,CASSPGQGMNTEAFF
TRBV27,CASSFSLYQETQYF
TRBV5-1,CASAPDGGVGTDTQYF
TRBV28,CATQSLAEETQYF
TRBV4-1,CASSHTSSGNQPQHF
TRBV5-1,CASSLAQRGDTGELFF
TRBV5-1,CASSLTRPTDTQYF
TRBV4-1,CASRVGVLADRGLNEQFF
TRBV6-5,CASSYGQGRPQHF
TRBV27,CASSLTPPPSGDTDTQYF
TRBV29-1,CSAAAGTNTGELFF
TRBV6-5,CASSSPGISYEQYF
TRBV20-1,CSAAVRETQYF
TRBV28,CASDRGMNTEAFF
TRBV21-1,CASSKACQGRRRSNQPQHF
TRBV12-3/TRBV12-4,CASSSTGGRGYTF
TRBV24-1,CATSDPPGETQYF